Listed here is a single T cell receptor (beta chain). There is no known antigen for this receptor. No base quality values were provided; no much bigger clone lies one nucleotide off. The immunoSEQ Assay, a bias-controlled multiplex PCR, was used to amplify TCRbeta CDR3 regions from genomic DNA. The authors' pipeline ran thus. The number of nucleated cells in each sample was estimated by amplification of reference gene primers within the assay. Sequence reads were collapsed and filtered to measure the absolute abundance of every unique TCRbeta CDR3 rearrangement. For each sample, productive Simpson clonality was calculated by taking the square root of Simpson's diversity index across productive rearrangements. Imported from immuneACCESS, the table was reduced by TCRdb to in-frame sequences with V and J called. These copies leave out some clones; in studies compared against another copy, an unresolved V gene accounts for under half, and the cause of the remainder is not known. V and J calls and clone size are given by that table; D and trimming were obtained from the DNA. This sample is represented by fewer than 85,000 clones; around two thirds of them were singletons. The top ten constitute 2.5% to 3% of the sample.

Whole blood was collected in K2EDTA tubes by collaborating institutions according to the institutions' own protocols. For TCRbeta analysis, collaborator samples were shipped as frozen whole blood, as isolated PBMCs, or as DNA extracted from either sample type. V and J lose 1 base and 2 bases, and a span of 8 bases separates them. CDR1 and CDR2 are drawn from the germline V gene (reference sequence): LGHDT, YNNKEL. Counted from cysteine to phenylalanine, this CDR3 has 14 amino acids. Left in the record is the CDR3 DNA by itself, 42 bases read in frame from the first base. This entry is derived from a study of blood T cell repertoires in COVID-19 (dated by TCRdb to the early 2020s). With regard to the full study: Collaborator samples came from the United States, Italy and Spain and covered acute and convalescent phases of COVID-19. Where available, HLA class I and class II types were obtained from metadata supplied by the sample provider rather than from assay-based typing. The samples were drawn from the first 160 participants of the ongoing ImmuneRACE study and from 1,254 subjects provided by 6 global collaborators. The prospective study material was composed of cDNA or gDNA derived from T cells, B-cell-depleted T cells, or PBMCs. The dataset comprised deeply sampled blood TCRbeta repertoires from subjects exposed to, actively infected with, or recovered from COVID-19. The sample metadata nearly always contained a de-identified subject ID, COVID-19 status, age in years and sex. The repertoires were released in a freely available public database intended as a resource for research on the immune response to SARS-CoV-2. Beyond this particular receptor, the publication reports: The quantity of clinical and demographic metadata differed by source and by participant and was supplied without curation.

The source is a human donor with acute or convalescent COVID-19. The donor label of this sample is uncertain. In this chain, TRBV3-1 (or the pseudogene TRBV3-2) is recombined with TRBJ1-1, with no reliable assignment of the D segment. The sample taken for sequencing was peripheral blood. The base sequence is TGTGCCAGCAGCCAAGTTCAGTTTAACACTGAAGCTTTCTTT. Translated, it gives CASSQVQFNTEAFF.